Listed below are T cell receptor beta chains from one sample, sequenced in a study of T cell responses to AZD1222 COVID-19 vaccine. Some clones are missing from TCRdb's copy, which holds only in-frame ones; the method was immunoSEQ multiplex PCR. This table holds more than 85,000 clones, roughly 90% found once. Sample: peripheral blood, taken 28 days after the second AZD1222 dose. All receptors come from an adult who received the AZD1222 COVID-19 vaccine. CDR3s include the opening cysteine and the closing phenylalanine or tryptophan. D genes are given only for firm matches. Clone size is given for some rows only: seen once, a few or many times, or a class if the clone is expanded.

V gene: TRBV7-6
D gene: -
clone size: once
J gene: TRBJ2-2
CDR3 protein: CASSLAKGSGELFF
CDR3 DNA: TGTGCCAGCAGCTTAGCGAAGGGGTCCGGGGAGCTGTTTTTT

V gene: TRBV5-1
D gene: TRBD2
clone size: -
J gene: TRBJ2-2
CDR3 protein: CASSLALREGLTGELFF
CDR3 DNA: TGCGCCAGCAGCTTGGCCTTAAGGGAGGGCCTCACCGGGGAGCTGTTTTTT

V gene: TRBV5-1
D gene: -
clone size: -
J gene: TRBJ2-1
CDR3 protein: CASSLRGESYNEQFF
CDR3 DNA: TGCGCCAGCAGCTTGAGGGGGGAATCCTACAATGAGCAGTTCTTC

V gene: TRBV20-1
D gene: -
clone size: medium-sized
J gene: TRBJ2-1
CDR3 protein: CSASTDDYNEQFF
CDR3 DNA: TGCAGTGCTAGTACGGATGACTACAATGAGCAGTTCTTC

V gene: TRBV28
D gene: -
clone size: -
J gene: TRBJ1-1
CDR3 protein: CASSPLYGDTEAFF
CDR3 DNA: TGTGCCAGCAGTCCCCTTTATGGGGACACTGAAGCTTTCTTT

V gene: TRBV6-5
D gene: -
clone size: -
J gene: TRBJ1-2
CDR3 protein: CASRKSGDYGYTF
CDR3 DNA: TGTGCCAGCAGAAAGTCAGGCGACTATGGCTACACCTTC

V gene: TRBV24-1
D gene: -
clone size: once
J gene: TRBJ1-5
CDR3 protein: CATSDTNQPQHF
CDR3 DNA: TGTGCCACCAGTGATACGAATCAGCCCCAGCATTTT

V gene: TRBV27
D gene: TRBD2
clone size: -
J gene: TRBJ2-1
CDR3 protein: CASSASGTSGYNEQFF
CDR3 DNA: TGTGCCAGCAGTGCCTCCGGGACTAGCGGGTACAATGAGCAGTTCTTC

V gene: TRBV5-1
D gene: -
clone size: -
J gene: TRBJ2-3
CDR3 protein: CASSPLRLGDTQYF
CDR3 DNA: TGCGCCAGCAGCCCTCTCAGACTTGGAGATACGCAGTATTTT

V gene: TRBV30
D gene: TRBD2
clone size: -
J gene: TRBJ2-1
CDR3 protein: CAWVKETSFNEQFF
CDR3 DNA: TGTGCCTGGGTTAAAGAGACTAGCTTCAATGAGCAGTTCTTC

V gene: TRBV19
D gene: -
clone size: once
J gene: TRBJ2-1
CDR3 protein: CASSTGRGRKYNEQFF
CDR3 DNA: TGTGCCAGTAGTACTGGTCGTGGGAGGAAGTACAATGAGCAGTTCTTC

V gene: TRBV20-1
D gene: -
clone size: -
J gene: TRBJ2-5
CDR3 protein: CSATATGPQYF
CDR3 DNA: TGCAGTGCTACTGCCACCGGGCCCCAGTACTTC

V gene: TRBV3-1/TRBV3-2
D gene: TRBD1
clone size: -
J gene: TRBJ1-1
CDR3 protein: CASSQAGQGGEAFF
CDR3 DNA: TGTGCCAGCAGCCAGGCGGGACAGGGCGGTGAAGCTTTCTTT

V gene: TRBV18
D gene: -
clone size: -
J gene: TRBJ1-3
CDR3 protein: CASSQNRDLSGNTIYF
CDR3 DNA: TGTGCCAGCTCACAAAACAGGGATTTATCTGGAAACACCATATATTTT

V gene: TRBV20-1
D gene: -
clone size: -
J gene: TRBJ1-6
CDR3 protein: CSASLQDNSPLHF
CDR3 DNA: TGCAGTGCTAGTCTGCAGGATAATTCACCCCTCCACTTT

V gene: TRBV10-3
D gene: -
clone size: -
J gene: TRBJ1-1
CDR3 protein: CAISDFQQNTEAFF
CDR3 DNA: TGTGCCATCAGTGATTTTCAGCAGAACACTGAAGCTTTCTTT

V gene: TRBV28
D gene: -
clone size: -
J gene: TRBJ2-5
CDR3 protein: CASSSPGPTEETQYF
CDR3 DNA: TGTGCCAGCAGCTCCCCGGGACCGACCGAAGAGACCCAGTACTTC

V gene: TRBV7-8
D gene: TRBD2
clone size: -
J gene: TRBJ2-1
CDR3 protein: CAEGRAGEGSNEQFF
CDR3 DNA: TGTGCCGAAGGGAGAGCGGGAGAGGGAAGCAATGAGCAGTTCTTC

V gene: TRBV28
D gene: TRBD1
clone size: -
J gene: TRBJ1-5
CDR3 protein: CASLMPGTGGLYQPQHF
CDR3 DNA: TGTGCCAGCCTTATGCCCGGGACAGGGGGTTTATATCAGCCCCAGCATTTT

V gene: TRBV11-3
D gene: TRBD1
clone size: once
J gene: TRBJ1-6
CDR3 protein: CASNSPGQHYNSPLHF
CDR3 DNA: TGTGCCAGCAACTCGCCGGGACAGCACTATAATTCACCCCTCCACTTT

V gene: TRBV30
D gene: TRBD1
clone size: -
J gene: TRBJ2-1
CDR3 protein: CAWSVRRTGHNEQFF
CDR3 DNA: TGTGCCTGGAGTGTACGTAGGACAGGGCACAATGAGCAGTTCTTC

V gene: TRBV19
D gene: TRBD2
clone size: -
J gene: TRBJ2-7
CDR3 protein: CASSIAATSGSGGEQYF
CDR3 DNA: TGTGCCAGTAGTATAGCCGCGACTAGCGGGAGCGGAGGCGAGCAGTACTTC

V gene: TRBV5-6
D gene: TRBD1
clone size: -
J gene: TRBJ1-1
CDR3 protein: CASSSGNLNRGAFF
CDR3 DNA: TGTGCCAGCAGCTCGGGAAATCTCAACAGGGGAGCTTTCTTT

V gene: TRBV27
D gene: -
clone size: -
J gene: TRBJ2-7
CDR3 protein: CASRSGALIGEQYF
CDR3 DNA: TGTGCCAGCAGGTCAGGGGCCCTGATTGGGGAGCAGTACTTC

V gene: TRBV6-5
D gene: -
clone size: -
J gene: TRBJ1-5
CDR3 protein: CASSPTGLGNQPQHF
CDR3 DNA: TGTGCCAGCAGCCCAACAGGGCTTGGCAATCAGCCCCAGCATTTT

V gene: TRBV19
D gene: TRBD1
clone size: -
J gene: TRBJ1-5
CDR3 protein: CASSGTGVRRQPQHF
CDR3 DNA: TGTGCCAGTAGCGGGACAGGGGTCCGAAGACAGCCCCAGCATTTT

V gene: TRBV30
D gene: -
clone size: -
J gene: TRBJ1-5
CDR3 protein: CAWSVDTAGNQPQHF
CDR3 DNA: TGTGCCTGGAGTGTAGATACAGCGGGGAATCAGCCCCAGCATTTT

V gene: TRBV4-1
D gene: TRBD2
clone size: -
J gene: TRBJ2-1
CDR3 protein: CASSRTGTSGRASNEQFF
CDR3 DNA: TGCGCCAGCAGCCGAACGGGGACTAGCGGGAGAGCGAGCAATGAGCAGTTCTTC

V gene: TRBV6-6
D gene: -
clone size: -
J gene: TRBJ2-2
CDR3 protein: CASFHTGASTGELFF
CDR3 DNA: TGTGCCAGCTTCCATACGGGGGCGAGCACCGGGGAGCTGTTTTTT

V gene: TRBV5-6
D gene: -
clone size: -
J gene: TRBJ1-4
CDR3 protein: CASSLAGVTNEKLFF
CDR3 DNA: TGTGCCAGCAGCTTGGCGGGGGTGACTAATGAAAAACTGTTTTTT

V gene: TRBV28
D gene: TRBD1
clone size: -
J gene: TRBJ2-7
CDR3 protein: CASSLWFSDRAYEQYF
CDR3 DNA: TGTGCCAGCAGTTTATGGTTCTCAGACAGGGCATACGAGCAGTACTTC

V gene: TRBV15
D gene: -
clone size: -
J gene: TRBJ2-3
CDR3 protein: CATSRDRLTGRSTDTQYF
CDR3 DNA: TGTGCCACCAGCAGAGATCGCCTAACCGGGCGGAGCACAGATACGCAGTATTTT

V gene: TRBV3-1/TRBV3-2
D gene: -
clone size: -
J gene: TRBJ2-2
CDR3 protein: CASSPGQYTGELFF
CDR3 DNA: TGTGCCAGCAGCCCAGGACAGTACACCGGGGAGCTGTTTTTT

V gene: TRBV7-2
D gene: TRBD1
clone size: few
J gene: TRBJ2-5
CDR3 protein: CASSSPVDRGWEETQYF
CDR3 DNA: TGTGCCAGCAGCTCCCCGGTGGACAGGGGTTGGGAAGAGACCCAGTACTTC

V gene: TRBV19
D gene: TRBD1
clone size: -
J gene: TRBJ1-5
CDR3 protein: CASRRGLSQPQHF
CDR3 DNA: TGTGCCAGTAGAAGGGGGCTGTCTCAGCCCCAGCATTTT

V gene: TRBV18
D gene: -
clone size: once
J gene: TRBJ2-5
CDR3 protein: CASSPPNGETQYF
CDR3 DNA: TGTGCCAGCTCACCACCAAACGGTGAGACCCAGTACTTC

V gene: TRBV29-1
D gene: TRBD2
clone size: -
J gene: TRBJ2-3
CDR3 protein: CSVDSGRAIDTQYF
CDR3 DNA: TGCAGCGTTGATAGCGGGAGGGCCATAGATACGCAGTATTTT

V gene: TRBV7-2
D gene: -
clone size: once
J gene: TRBJ1-2
CDR3 protein: CASSLAGSGGYTF
CDR3 DNA: TGTGCCAGCAGCTTAGCAGGGAGCGGGGGCTACACCTTC

V gene: TRBV30
D gene: -
clone size: -
J gene: TRBJ1-2
CDR3 protein: CAWSDQGRDGYTF
CDR3 DNA: TGTGCCTGGAGTGACCAGGGGCGAGATGGCTACACCTTC

V gene: TRBV6-2/TRBV6-3
D gene: -
clone size: once
J gene: TRBJ2-3
CDR3 protein: CASSYAGLYTQYF
CDR3 DNA: TGTGCCAGCAGTTACGCGGGATTATATACGCAGTATTTT

V gene: TRBV28
D gene: TRBD1
clone size: -
J gene: TRBJ1-2
CDR3 protein: CASSPGGSYGYTF
CDR3 DNA: TGTGCCAGCAGTCCAGGGGGCTCCTATGGCTACACCTTC

V gene: TRBV5-1
D gene: TRBD1
clone size: -
J gene: TRBJ2-7
CDR3 protein: CASSFTQGVYEQYF
CDR3 DNA: TGCGCCAGCAGTTTTACACAGGGGGTCTACGAGCAGTACTTC